This T cell receptor beta chain is drawn from a study of tumor and adjacent non-tumor tissue in lung cancer. Study-wide results and limits: In normal lung, the top 100 clones were significantly more dominant than in tumor.

Concerning this clonotype itself: Antigen: not known. A junction end diverges from the germline sequence, so it may reflect a read error.

Three rounds of nested PCR, following a modified ARM-PCR protocol, produced the TCRbeta library. TCRdb used MiXCR to reprocess the multiplex PCR reads, holding one entry per CDR3 protein. This sample has about 80,000 distinct CDR3 sequences, with around 77% found just once. Germline V CDR1 and CDR2: SGHRS, YFSETQ. The CDR3 runs 19 residues. This sample's RNA came from whole unsorted tissue. The sample was lung tumor tissue. The receptor was derived from a woman aged 40 to 55 with non-small cell lung cancer. V usage is TRBV5-1 and J usage is TRBJ2-3; 9 nucleotides align to TRBD2. For the CDR3, the DNA is TGCGCCAGCAGGTATCCATGGACTAGTGGGGGGACTAGCACAGATATGCAGTATTTT. Encoded protein: CASRYPWTSGGTSTDMQYF.